The clone carrying this T cell receptor beta chain was found a few times. Its specificity is not known. TCRdb re-called the 5' RACE reads with MiXCR, one entry per CDR3 protein. The sample consists of roughly 300,000 distinct CDR3 sequences, 7.5% to 9.5% of them appearing once. This entry comes from a study of T-cell memory formation after mild COVID-19. V gave up 5 bases and J gave up 3 bases, with 19 bases separating them. From germline, CDR1 is DFQATT and CDR2 SNEGSKA (reference sequence). This CDR3 region has 15 residues. Study-wide points: There was no confirmation that second-wave clones peaking on day 37 were SARS-CoV-2 specific.

J is TRBJ2-5 and V is TRBV20-1; D unclear. The sequence came from a man younger than 35 who had mild COVID-19 (a few samples of this study predate the infection). Cell type and time point are not known. What was sequenced was PBMCs or a T cell subset sorted from them (not recorded which). The CDR3 here is CSARQVSTIEETQYF. In nucleotides, the CDR3 is TGCAGTGCTCGGCAAGTTTCGACAATAGAAGAGACCCAGTACTTC.